This T cell receptor beta chain was sequenced during a study of shared clonotypes between healthy human individuals (dated by TCRdb to the early 2020s). Turning to the overall study: A couple of women and a few men aged 18 to 49 years were included in the cohort. For each donor, CD4 naive and CD4 memory were each given three plates, CD8 naive was given two plates, and CD8 memory was given one plate. The study deeply sequenced blood TCR repertoires of 5 or 6 healthy adults to estimate repertoire size and the extent of clonotype sharing between individuals. Libraries were prepared and TCR repertoires were sequenced by different laboratories using diverse techniques, in order to increase sequencing depth and limit assay-specific biases. Each donor's leukapheresis produced roughly between roughly 0.85 and 10 billion PBMCs. Points the paper makes about the study in general: Incomplete sequencing was indicated by rarefaction of sorted-subset datasets, despite the large sequencing depth. Higher generation probabilities were observed for clonotypes shared by all four sorted-subset donors than for non-shared clonotypes. Sharing across a few donors was observed for about 4.8% of naive CD4, 3.5% of naive CD8, roughly 2.3% of memory CD4, and around 0.4% of memory CD8 clonotypes. Naive subsets generally had larger estimated clonotype richness than memory subsets did. Sampling was limited to blood, and TCR repertoires in tissue likely differ from TCR repertoires in blood. The genetic and exposure-history diversity represented was limited by the small number of donors. Pairwise subsampling led to the expectation that sequencing depth would affect the degree of clonotype sharing among donors.

Using the deep immunoSEQ assay, TCR CDR3 regions were amplified from genomic DNA by multiplex PCR. Extracted genomic DNA from each cell subset was spread evenly across all wells of several immunoSEQ 96-well plates, with each plate serving as a replicate. Each replicate PCR for sorted subsets received about 220 ng genomic DNA, equal to about 30,000 T cell genomes. Purified libraries were quantified with a Qubit 3.0 fluorometer, sized on a Bioanalyzer 2100, and re-quantified with the KAPA Library Quantification kit. Each immunoSEQ 96-well plate was sequenced on its own single-read 150-cycle Illumina NextSeq 550 flow cell. Turning to the authors' computational methods: The immunoSEQ output contained only junctional sequences without quality scores, so filtering could not match that applied to full-length reads. To assign V/J genes and CDR3, sequences were annotated against IMGT germline references using PyIR, a Python wrapper for IgBLAST v1.9. Reads were removed for weak V/J assignments (E-value above 1e-6), missing CDR3, stop codons, out-of-frame junctions, or ambiguous translated residues. V3J clonotypes were defined as sequences sharing the same inferred V gene, J gene, and CDR3 amino acid sequence. Percentage overlap between repertoires was calculated by dividing the number of shared unique clonotypes by the size of the smaller repertoire. Repertoire richness was assessed with RTK rarefaction, the Chao1 estimator, and Recon v2.1 estimates of unobserved clonotypes. OLGA was used to compute generation probabilities for all TCRbeta clonotypes that the gDNA method yielded from a handful of donors. TCRdb mirrors the immuneACCESS table, restricted to in-frame sequences. Some clones are absent from its copies; in checked studies, under half trace to an unresolved V gene, and the reason for the others is unknown. V and J calls and clone size are given by that table; D and trimming were obtained from the DNA. The sample includes just over 2,000,000 clones, with 95% observed a single time. The ten most abundant clones make up more than 0.1% of the sample.

Donors were healthy HIV-negative adults with no recently reported acute infections or vaccinations. Every donor was a Caucasian adult living in Nashville, Tennessee, USA. CD4+ T cells were enriched by magnetic negative selection; naive cells were then positively selected on CD45RA, and the negative fraction formed the memory subset. Blood was obtained by leukapheresis, after which PBMCs were separated by Ficoll-Histopaque density gradient centrifugation and cryopreserved in liquid nitrogen vapor phase. Purity and quantity of every magnetically sorted T cell population were checked by analytical flow cytometry. Genomic DNA was isolated from each sorted fraction and quantified by UV absorbance on a Nanodrop 2000c. From a lookup of the germline V gene, CDR1 and CDR2 are SGHAT and FQNNGV. The cysteine opens and the phenylalanine closes a CDR3 of 14 amino acids. The DNA shown is the 42-base CDR3, in frame from base 1. The junction shows trimming of 6 bases on V and 2 bases on J, plus 14 bases between the germline ends.

Regarding this clone: Its antigen remains unidentified. The sample holds no much larger clone one base away, and base qualities are not on file.

The TCR was taken from a man between 18 and 35 years old in good health. The chain links TRBV11-2 with TRBJ2-7, with TRBD1 tentatively as D gene (7 bases match). The sequenced sample consisted of naive CD4+ T cells sorted from blood. The intended sense of this specimen's cell subset or site label: CD45RA+ positively selected. The CDR3: CASSTGEVTYEQYF. The sequenced DNA: TGTGCCAGCAGTACAGGGGAGGTGACCTACGAGCAGTACTTC. Beyond the CDR3, the reference TRBV11-2 and TRBJ2-7 genes provide the residues; the full variable domain reads: EAGVAQSPRYKIIEKRQSVAFWCNPISGHATLYWYQQILGQGPKLLIQFQNNGVVDDSQLPKDRFSAERLKGVDSTLKIQPAKLEDSAVYLCASSTGEVTYEQYFGPGTRLTVT.